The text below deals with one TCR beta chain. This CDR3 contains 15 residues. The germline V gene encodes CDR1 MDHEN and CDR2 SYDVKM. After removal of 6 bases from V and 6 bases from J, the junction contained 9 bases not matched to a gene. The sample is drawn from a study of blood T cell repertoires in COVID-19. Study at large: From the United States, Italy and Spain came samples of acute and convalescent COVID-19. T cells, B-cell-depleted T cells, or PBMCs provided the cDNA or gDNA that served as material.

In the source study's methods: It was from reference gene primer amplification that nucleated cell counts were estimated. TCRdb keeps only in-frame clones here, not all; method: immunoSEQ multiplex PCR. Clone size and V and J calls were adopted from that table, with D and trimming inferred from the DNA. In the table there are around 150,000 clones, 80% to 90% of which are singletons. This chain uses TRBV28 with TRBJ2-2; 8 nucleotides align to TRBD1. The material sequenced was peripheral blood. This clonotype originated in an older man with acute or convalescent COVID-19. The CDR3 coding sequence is TGTGCCAGCAGCCCAGACAGGGGATTCCCCGGGGAGCTGTTTTTT. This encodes CASSPDRGFPGELFF. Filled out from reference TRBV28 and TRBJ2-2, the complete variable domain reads DVKVTQSSRYLVKRTGEKVFLECVQDMDHENMFWYRQDPGLGLRLIYFSYDVKMKEKGDIPEGYSVSREKKERFSLILESASTNQTSMYLCASSPDRGFPGELFFGEGSRLTVL.